A selection of T cell receptor beta chains follows, all from one sample in a study of PD-L1 blockade in urothelial cancer. Clones were sequenced by immunoSEQ multiplex PCR, and TCRdb holds only the in-frame ones, with some missing. The sample carries 35,000 to 50,000 clones, around 90% recorded once. Sample: PBMCs, taken around atezolizumab (anti-PD-L1) treatment. All receptors come from a woman aged 55-70 years with urothelial cancer. Both conserved end residues are part of each CDR3. The order of the fields is D gene, J gene, clone size, V gene, CDR3 length, CDR3 DNA, CDR3 protein. The D gene is left open where the match is weak. Clone size appears in some rows only: once, few, many, or a class for an expanded clone.

D gene: NA; J gene: TRBJ2-7; clone size: NA; V gene: TRBV11-3; CDR3 length: 14; CDR3 DNA: TGTGCCAGCAGCCGGAGCAGAGGGTCCTACGAGCAGTACTTC; CDR3 protein: CASSRSRGSYEQYF
D gene: TRBD1; J gene: TRBJ2-3; clone size: NA; V gene: TRBV19; CDR3 length: 15; CDR3 DNA: TGTGCCAGTAGTACCCAGGGGGAGAGGACAGATACGCAGTATTTT; CDR3 protein: CASSTQGERTDTQYF
D gene: TRBD1; J gene: TRBJ2-7; clone size: NA; V gene: TRBV5-4; CDR3 length: 16; CDR3 DNA: TGTGCCAGCAGCTTGGGGACAGGGGGCGAGCGTTACGAGCAGTACTTC; CDR3 protein: CASSLGTGGERYEQYF
D gene: NA; J gene: TRBJ2-2; clone size: NA; V gene: TRBV7-9; CDR3 length: 13; CDR3 DNA: TGTGCCAGCAGCCCTACTAGCTCCGGGGAGCTGTTTTTT; CDR3 protein: CASSPTSSGELFF
D gene: NA; J gene: TRBJ1-5; clone size: NA; V gene: TRBV6-5; CDR3 length: 14; CDR3 DNA: TGTGCCACCAAAAGGGGTTATAGCAATCAGCCCCAGCATTTT; CDR3 protein: CATKRGYSNQPQHF
D gene: TRBD2; J gene: TRBJ2-1; clone size: NA; V gene: TRBV19; CDR3 length: 18; CDR3 DNA: TGTGCCAGTAGGACTAGCGGGAGGGGAACCCACAGGGGCAATGAGCAGTTCTTC; CDR3 protein: CASRTSGRGTHRGNEQFF
D gene: TRBD1; J gene: TRBJ2-5; clone size: NA; V gene: TRBV12-5; CDR3 length: 13; CDR3 DNA: TGTGCTAGTGCCCGGGACAGAAAAGAGACCCAGTACTTC; CDR3 protein: CASARDRKETQYF
D gene: NA; J gene: TRBJ2-1; clone size: once; V gene: TRBV9; CDR3 length: 14; CDR3 DNA: TGTGCCAGCAGCACCTCAGCTAGAACCAATGAGCAGTTCTTC; CDR3 protein: CASSTSARTNEQFF
D gene: TRBD2; J gene: TRBJ2-2; clone size: NA; V gene: TRBV28; CDR3 length: 17; CDR3 DNA: TGTGCCAGCAGGCCCGCGGGACTAGCGGGGTACACCGGGGAGCTGTTTTTT; CDR3 protein: CASRPAGLAGYTGELFF
D gene: TRBD2; J gene: TRBJ2-3; clone size: NA; V gene: TRBV10-3; CDR3 length: 18; CDR3 DNA: TGTGCCATCAGACCCGGGACTAGCGGGGGGGCCTCTCCAGATACGCAGTATTTT; CDR3 protein: CAIRPGTSGGASPDTQYF
D gene: TRBD2; J gene: TRBJ2-6; clone size: NA; V gene: TRBV7-9; CDR3 length: 17; CDR3 DNA: TGTGCCAGCAGCTCCCTGGCGGGGGTGAGCGGGGCCAACGTCCTGACTTTC; CDR3 protein: CASSSLAGVSGANVLTF
D gene: NA; J gene: TRBJ2-5; clone size: NA; V gene: TRBV6-6; CDR3 length: 14; CDR3 DNA: TGTGCCAGCAGCACCAGTTTTTCCCAAGAGACCCAGTACTTC; CDR3 protein: CASSTSFSQETQYF
D gene: NA; J gene: TRBJ2-3; clone size: NA; V gene: TRBV19; CDR3 length: 17; CDR3 DNA: TGTGCCAGTAGTATAGATCTAGCAGCTGCCGGCACAGATACGCAGTATTTT; CDR3 protein: CASSIDLAAAGTDTQYF
D gene: NA; J gene: TRBJ2-1; clone size: NA; V gene: TRBV5-7; CDR3 length: 15; CDR3 DNA: TGTGCCAGCAGCTTGGAGACAAGGTTTTGGCATGAGCAGTTCTTC; CDR3 protein: CASSLETRFWHEQFF
D gene: NA; J gene: TRBJ2-2; clone size: NA; V gene: TRBV7-8; CDR3 length: 13; CDR3 DNA: TGTGCCAGCAGCCCGACAGTCACCGGGGAGCTGTTTTTT; CDR3 protein: CASSPTVTGELFF
D gene: NA; J gene: TRBJ2-1; clone size: NA; V gene: TRBV28; CDR3 length: 13; CDR3 DNA: TGTGCCAGCAGTCTTAGACTAGACAATGAGCAGTTCTTC; CDR3 protein: CASSLRLDNEQFF
D gene: TRBD1; J gene: TRBJ1-1; clone size: NA; V gene: TRBV7-9; CDR3 length: 15; CDR3 DNA: TGTGCCAGCAGCACCCCGACAGGGGTGAACACTGAAGCTTTCTTT; CDR3 protein: CASSTPTGVNTEAFF
D gene: NA; J gene: TRBJ2-7; clone size: NA; V gene: TRBV13; CDR3 length: 15; CDR3 DNA: TGTGCCAGCAGCCGACCCGACCGGGGAATCTACGAGCAGTACTTC; CDR3 protein: CASSRPDRGIYEQYF
D gene: TRBD1; J gene: TRBJ1-5; clone size: NA; V gene: TRBV30; CDR3 length: 17; CDR3 DNA: TGTGCCTGGAGGGGGGGGACAGGGGGCCTTAGCAATCAGCCCCAGCATTTT; CDR3 protein: CAWRGGTGGLSNQPQHF
D gene: TRBD1; J gene: TRBJ1-1; clone size: few; V gene: TRBV18; CDR3 length: 15; CDR3 DNA: TGTGCCAGCTCACCCATAACAGGGGGCGGCACTGAAGCTTTCTTT; CDR3 protein: CASSPITGGGTEAFF
D gene: TRBD2; J gene: TRBJ2-7; clone size: NA; V gene: TRBV15; CDR3 length: 15; CDR3 DNA: TGTGCCACCAGCAGAGGGGGAGCGGGAGTTACCGTGCAGTACTTC; CDR3 protein: CATSRGGAGVTVQYF
D gene: TRBD2; J gene: TRBJ2-1; clone size: NA; V gene: TRBV6-5; CDR3 length: 14; CDR3 DNA: TGTGCCAGCAGCAAGGGACTAGCGGGAGAATTAAAATTCTTC; CDR3 protein: CASSKGLAGELKFF
D gene: NA; J gene: TRBJ1-2; clone size: NA; V gene: TRBV7-8; CDR3 length: 14; CDR3 DNA: TGTGCCAGCAGTACCGCTGGGGGGGACTATGGCTACACCTTC; CDR3 protein: CASSTAGGDYGYTF
D gene: TRBD2; J gene: TRBJ2-3; clone size: once; V gene: TRBV7-2; CDR3 length: 18; CDR3 DNA: TGTGCCAGCAGCTCTATCAGGACTAGCGGGACAAGCACAGATACGCAGTATTTT; CDR3 protein: CASSSIRTSGTSTDTQYF
D gene: NA; J gene: TRBJ1-3; clone size: NA; V gene: TRBV29-1; CDR3 length: 11; CDR3 DNA: TGCAGCGTCGTCTCTGGAAACACCATATATTTT; CDR3 protein: CSVVSGNTIYF
D gene: NA; J gene: TRBJ1-2; clone size: few; V gene: TRBV4-3; CDR3 length: 14; CDR3 DNA: TGCGCCAGCAGCCGTAACTCGGGGATCTATGGCTACACCTTC; CDR3 protein: CASSRNSGIYGYTF
D gene: TRBD1; J gene: TRBJ1-2; clone size: few; V gene: TRBV7-8; CDR3 length: 13; CDR3 DNA: TGTGCCAGCAGAAACAGGGGGCTAGGTGGCTACACCTTC; CDR3 protein: CASRNRGLGGYTF
D gene: TRBD1; J gene: TRBJ2-2; clone size: NA; V gene: TRBV4-3; CDR3 length: 16; CDR3 DNA: TGCGCCAGCAGCCAAGATCCCCAGGGGGACACCGGGGAGCTGTTTTTT; CDR3 protein: CASSQDPQGDTGELFF
D gene: NA; J gene: TRBJ2-7; clone size: NA; V gene: TRBV12-5; CDR3 length: 16; CDR3 DNA: TGTGCTAGTGCCCAGACAGGGCGGGGCCCTAACTACGAGCAGTACTTC; CDR3 protein: CASAQTGRGPNYEQYF
D gene: TRBD1; J gene: TRBJ1-2; clone size: NA; V gene: TRBV2; CDR3 length: 13; CDR3 DNA: TGTGCCAGCAGTGCGGGACAGGGGGTGGGCTACACCTTC; CDR3 protein: CASSAGQGVGYTF
D gene: NA; J gene: TRBJ1-4; clone size: NA; V gene: TRBV6-5; CDR3 length: 15; CDR3 DNA: TGTGCCAGCAGTTACTTCTTGGGCCGGGGGGAAAAACTGTTTTTT; CDR3 protein: CASSYFLGRGEKLFF
D gene: NA; J gene: TRBJ1-6; clone size: NA; V gene: TRBV11-2; CDR3 length: 13; CDR3 DNA: TGTGCCAGCAGCTTAGATCTGGGAGGGGACTCCCACTTT; CDR3 protein: CASSLDLGGDSHF
D gene: NA; J gene: TRBJ1-2; clone size: NA; V gene: TRBV29-1; CDR3 length: 15; CDR3 DNA: TGCAGCGTTGAAGATCCCCAGGGCGTCCTATATGGCTACACCTTC; CDR3 protein: CSVEDPQGVLYGYTF
D gene: NA; J gene: TRBJ2-7; clone size: NA; V gene: TRBV25-1; CDR3 length: 13; CDR3 DNA: TGTGCCAGCAGTGAGGAGGGGACGTACGAGCAGTACTTC; CDR3 protein: CASSEEGTYEQYF
D gene: TRBD2; J gene: TRBJ2-5; clone size: NA; V gene: TRBV11-3; CDR3 length: 15; CDR3 DNA: TGTGCCAGCAGCTCTAGCGGGGGACACCAAGAGACCCAGTACTTC; CDR3 protein: CASSSSGGHQETQYF
D gene: NA; J gene: TRBJ2-2; clone size: once; V gene: TRBV4-2; CDR3 length: 16; CDR3 DNA: TGTGCCAGCAGCCCCTGGGCGGGCTCGGACACCGGGGAGCTGTTTTTT; CDR3 protein: CASSPWAGSDTGELFF
D gene: NA; J gene: TRBJ1-3; clone size: NA; V gene: TRBV7-8; CDR3 length: 13; CDR3 DNA: TGTGCCAGCAGCTTGAGGGTCGAAAACACCATATATTTT; CDR3 protein: CASSLRVENTIYF
D gene: TRBD2; J gene: TRBJ2-7; clone size: NA; V gene: TRBV7-8; CDR3 length: 15; CDR3 DNA: TGTGCCAGCAGCCCTGGGCGGGGGGATCTATACGAGCAGTACTTC; CDR3 protein: CASSPGRGDLYEQYF
D gene: NA; J gene: TRBJ1-4; clone size: NA; V gene: TRBV19; CDR3 length: 13; CDR3 DNA: TGTGCCACTACGGACAGCTTAAATGAAAAACTGTTTTTT; CDR3 protein: CATTDSLNEKLFF
D gene: NA; J gene: TRBJ1-3; clone size: NA; V gene: TRBV4-1; CDR3 length: 15; CDR3 DNA: TGCGCCAGCAGCCAAGAAGGTCCGGGAGGAAACACCATATATTTT; CDR3 protein: CASSQEGPGGNTIYF
D gene: NA; J gene: TRBJ2-2; clone size: once; V gene: TRBV6-1; CDR3 length: 14; CDR3 DNA: TGTGCCAGCAGTGTTACAGTCAACACCGGGGAGCTGTTTTTT; CDR3 protein: CASSVTVNTGELFF
D gene: NA; J gene: TRBJ2-7; clone size: NA; V gene: TRBV28; CDR3 length: 15; CDR3 DNA: TGTGCCAGCAGAATTAGCGGGACAGCCCCCTACGAGCAGTACTTC; CDR3 protein: CASRISGTAPYEQYF